This T cell receptor (beta chain) was documented in a study of blood T cell repertoires in COVID-19. Germline CDR1 SGDLS, CDR2 YYNGEE. V shed 0 bases and J shed 0 bases, with 10 bases lying between them. This CDR3 region has 16 residues. Here immunoSEQ multiplex PCR was the method, and the copy in TCRdb shows in-frame clones only, minus some. The sample has roughly 260,000 clones, around 80% seen once. The specimen sequenced was peripheral blood. The rearrangement joins TRBV9 to TRBJ1-3; D is possibly TRBD1 (5 bases). This sequence originates from a woman in her forties with active or convalescent COVID-19. CDR3 region: CASSVGVRASGNTIYF. In nucleotides, the CDR3 is TGTGCCAGCAGCGTAGGCGTCAGGGCCTCTGGAAACACCATATATTTT.